One and the same sample provided the 28 T cell receptor beta chains below, sequenced in a study of blood T cell repertoires in COVID-19. TCRdb keeps only in-frame clones here, not all; method: immunoSEQ multiplex PCR. The table lists a few hundred thousand clones, approximately 90% of them singletons, with approximately 8.8% in the top ten. Sequencing was performed on PBMCs or T cells enriched from blood (not recorded which). These receptors were taken from a woman aged 40 to 50 who had recovered from COVID-19.

V is TRBV5-1 and J is TRBJ1-1; D unresolved. In germline, CDR1 is SGHRS, CDR2 YFSETQ. V gave up 6 bases and J gave up 8 bases, with 11 bases separating them. The CDR3 has 11 residues. The CDR3 DNA sequence: TGCGCCAGCAAGGAGGGCGTAGAAGCTTTCTTT. Translating it yields CASKEGVEAFF.

The chain recombines TRBV28 with TRBJ1-2, with TRBD1 matching 8 bases. Germline assignment: CDR1 MDHEN and CDR2 SYDVKM. Losses at the gene ends were 1 base for V and 6 bases for J; bases not matched to a gene: 7. This CDR3 is built from 15 residues. This CDR3 reads CASSLFGQGADGYTF. The CDR3 nucleotides read TGTGCCAGCAGTTTATTCGGGCAGGGGGCGGATGGCTACACCTTC.

CDR3 DNA sequence: TGCAGCGTTGAAGAGGGGACGGAGCGGGTCGGCTACACCTTC. Residues: CSVEEGTERVGYTF. V and J are TRBV29-1 and TRBJ1-2; perhaps TRBD1 as D (5 bases). The germline gives CDR1 SQVTM, CDR2 ANQGSEA. This CDR3 has 14 amino acids. Trimming removed 0 bases at V and 8 bases at J, with 16 bases between.

This chain uses TRBV7-3 with TRBJ1-5; no firm D call. From germline, CDR1 is SGHTA and CDR2 FQGTGA. The CDR3 spans 12 residues. Trimming pared 5 bases from V and 9 bases from J, leaving 11 bases between. Written as DNA, the CDR3 is TGTGCCAGCAGCCCCCCCGAGGGGCCCCAGCATTTT. Translated: CASSPPEGPQHF.

V and J are TRBV4-3 and TRBJ1-3; tentatively, D is TRBD1 (5 bases). Looked up from germline, CDR1 is LGHNA and CDR2 is YSLEER. This CDR3 region has 16 residues. Trimming pared 3 bases from V and 0 bases from J, leaving 12 bases between. CDR3 residues: CASSQTRDGSGNTIYF. The CDR3 DNA reads TGCGCCAGCAGCCAGACTAGGGACGGCTCTGGAAACACCATATATTTT.

The rearrangement joins TRBV7-6 to TRBJ2-1; perhaps TRBD2 as D (6 bases). CDR3 length: 16 amino acids. Germline V lookup: CDR1 SGHVS, CDR2 FNYEAQ. Trimming took off 5 bases at V and 0 bases at J, with 14 bases between the two ends. CDR3 in DNA: TGTGCCAGCAGCACCTCGACTAGGCTCTCCTACAATGAGCAGTTCTTC. Translating gives CASSTSTRLSYNEQFF.

The CDR3 protein is CASSVVPGGIYGYTF. As DNA, the CDR3 is TGTGCCAGCAGCGTAGTCCCAGGGGGCATCTATGGCTACACCTTC. The gene calls are TRBV9 and TRBJ1-2, with TRBD1 identical over 8 bases. Losses at the gene ends were 0 bases for V and 4 bases for J; bases not matched to a gene: 5. The V gene's germline CDR1 is SGDLS and CDR2 YYNGEE. The CDR3 covers 15 residues.

The chain couples TRBV7-2 to TRBJ2-1; 9 nucleotides align to TRBD2. The junction had 12 bases not matched to a gene; V was cut back by 2 bases and J by 4 bases. CDR1 and CDR2 (germline): SGHTA, FQGNSA. This CDR3 has 18 amino acids. The CDR3 region is CASSLILAGLGVYNEQFF. The CDR3 DNA follows: TGTGCCAGCAGCTTAATACTAGCGGGTCTGGGGGTTTACAATGAGCAGTTCTTC. Supplemented by reference TRBV7-2 and TRBJ2-1, the full variable domain reads GAGVSQSPSNKVTEKGKDVELRCDPISGHTALYWYRQSLGQGLEFLIYFQGNSAPDKSGLPSDRFSAERTGGSVSTLTIQRTQQEDSAVYLCASSLILAGLGVYNEQFFGPGTRLTVL.

This clone has just one count. The gene calls are TRBV3-1 (or the pseudogene TRBV3-2) and TRBJ1-1; TRBD1 matches 7 bases. From germline, CDR1 is LGHDT and CDR2 YNNKEL (reference sequence). CDR3 length equals 15 residues. After removal of 3 bases from V and 5 bases from J, the junction contained 9 bases not matched to a gene. CDR3 protein: CASSHTTGRRTEAFF. Written as DNA, the CDR3 is TGTGCCAGCAGCCATACGACAGGGCGAAGAACTGAAGCTTTCTTT.

The rearrangement uses TRBV6-5 and TRBJ2-2; TRBD2 is a possible D gene (6 bases). This CDR3 is 15 amino acids long. Germline-derived CDR1 and CDR2 are MNHEY and SVGAGI. V was pared by 6 bases and J by 2 bases, with 13 bases between. Written as DNA, the CDR3 is TGTGCCAGCAGCGCCGGGACTTCCAACACCGGGGAGCTGTTTTTT. Translated: CASSAGTSNTGELFF.

The chain recombines TRBV5-1 with TRBJ1-1, with 7 bases lining up with TRBD1. There are 14 residues in the CDR3. Germline V gives CDR1 SGHRS, CDR2 YFSETQ. The V and J ends lost 0 bases and 4 bases, in that order; junction bases with no gene match: 3. CDR3 residues: CASSLGAGGTEAFF. CDR3 sequence (DNA): TGCGCCAGCAGCTTGGGGGCAGGGGGCACTGAAGCTTTCTTT. The full variable domain, rest sourced from reference TRBV5-1 and TRBJ1-1, is KAGVTQTPRYLIKTRGQQVTLSCSPISGHRSVSWYQQTPGQGLQFLFEYFSETQRNKGNFPGRFSGRQFSNSRSEMNVSTLELGDSALYLCASSLGAGGTEAFFGQGTRLTVV.

The chain uses TRBV11-3 and TRBJ2-5, with 9 bases that match TRBD1. The CDR3 sequence is 13 residues long. Germline lookup yields CDR1 SGHNT and CDR2 YENEEA. With 5 bases clipped from V and 5 bases from J, the junction kept 3 bases outside the gene matches. CDR3 sequence: CASSQQGAETQYF. In DNA form, the CDR3 reads TGTGCCAGCAGCCAACAGGGGGCTGAGACCCAGTACTTC.

As regards this clone: Different DNA sequences within this sample yield the same CDR3. The chain couples TRBV27 to TRBJ2-7, with 7 bases lining up with TRBD2. The CDR3 runs 14 residues. Germline V lookup: CDR1 MNHEY, CDR2 SMNVEV (reference sequence). Trimming took 3 bases from V and 1 from J; bases not matched to a gene: 3. CDR3 in DNA: TGTGCCAGCAGTTTGGCTAGCGGTTCCTACGAGCAGTACTTC. Translation gives CASSLASGSYEQYF.

The rearrangement joins TRBV18 to TRBJ2-5; 11 positions match TRBD1. In germline, CDR1 is KGHSH, CDR2 LQKENI. The V and J ends lost 0 bases and 5 bases, in that order; junction bases with no gene match: 2. This CDR3 region has 15 residues. CDR3: CASSPPDRGRETQYF. CDR3 in DNA: TGTGCCAGCTCACCACCGGACAGGGGGCGCGAGACCCAGTACTTC.

This clone occurred once. Other DNA sequences of this sample code for an identical CDR3. The chain recombines TRBV29-1 with TRBJ1-1, with D perhaps matching TRBD1 (5 bases). V was pared by 2 bases and J by 1 base, with 8 bases between. The CDR3 extends over 13 amino acids. Germline values: CDR1 SQVTM, CDR2 ANQGSEA. CDR3: CSVETGGNTEAFF. The CDR3 nucleotides are TGCAGCGTTGAAACGGGGGGGAACACTGAAGCTTTCTTT.

This chain joins TRBV19 and TRBJ1-5; D is unresolved. The germline V gene has CDR1 LNHDA and CDR2 SQIVND (reference sequence). V was trimmed by 5 bases and J by 0 bases, leaving 8 bases between them. The CDR3 length is 14 residues. CDR3 in DNA: TGTGCCAGTAGTGACGGGTATAGCAATCAGCCCCAGCATTTT. Translated: CASSDGYSNQPQHF. Looking up the rest from reference TRBV19 and TRBJ1-5 gives the full variable domain: DGGITQSPKYLFRKEGQNVTLSCEQNLNHDAMYWYRQDPGQGLRLIYYSQIVNDFQKGDIAEGYSVSREKKESFPLTVTSAQKNPTAFYLCASSDGYSNQPQHFGDGTRLSIL.

V is TRBV7-8 and J is TRBJ2-1; 9 bases match TRBD1. The germline V gene has CDR1 SGHVS and CDR2 FQNEAQ. The CDR3 totals 15 residues. The trim removed 2 bases at V and 6 bases at J, leaving 5 bases unmatched. CDR3 in amino acids: CASSLRDREVNEQFF. The CDR3 region has the DNA TGTGCCAGCAGCTTACGGGACAGGGAGGTCAATGAGCAGTTCTTC. Full variable domain (missing parts from reference TRBV7-8 and TRBJ2-1): GAGVSQSPRYKVAKRGQDVALRCDPISGHVSLFWYQQALGQGPEFLTYFQNEAQLDKSGLPSDRFFAERPEGSVSTLKIQRTQQEDSAVYLCASSLRDREVNEQFFGPGTRLTVL.

J is TRBJ2-3 and V is TRBV2, with 14 bases lining up with TRBD2. Trimming removed 5 bases from V and 4 bases from J; junction bases left unmatched: 5. This CDR3 contains 16 residues. CDR1 is SNHLY and CDR2 is FYNNEI in the germline V gene. The CDR3 here is CASSQGLAGEADTQYF. In DNA form, the CDR3 reads TGTGCCAGCAGTCAGGGACTAGCGGGAGAGGCAGATACGCAGTATTTT.

The chain employs TRBV7-2 and TRBJ2-7, with D unresolved. This CDR3 region has 13 residues. The V gene lost 5 bases and the J gene lost 6 bases, with 14 bases spanning the gap. CDR1 is SGHTA and CDR2 is FQGNSA in the germline V gene. The CDR3 DNA reads TGTGCCAGCAGCCTGCTTTACTTCGTCGAGCAGTACTTC. Amino acid sequence: CASSLLYFVEQYF. The variable domain in full, completed from reference TRBV7-2 and TRBJ2-7, reads GAGVSQSPSNKVTEKGKDVELRCDPISGHTALYWYRQSLGQGLEFLIYFQGNSAPDKSGLPSDRFSAERTGGSVSTLTIQRTQQEDSAVYLCASSLLYFVEQYFGPGTRLTVT.

J is TRBJ1-3 and V is TRBV19; 9 bases are shared with TRBD1. The germline gives CDR1 LNHDA, CDR2 SQIVND (reference sequence). This CDR3 comprises 17 residues. V dropped 6 bases and J dropped 2; count of bases not matched to a gene: 11. CDR3: CASRDRGTFSPGNTIYF. DNA of the CDR3: TGTGCCAGTAGGGACAGGGGAACCTTCTCCCCTGGAAACACCATATATTTT.

This clone was seen a single time. This chain joins TRBV29-1 and TRBJ2-7; D may be TRBD2 (6 bases). Deletions cut 3 bases from V and 2 bases from J, with 8 bases between. The CDR3 runs to 12 residues. Germline V lookup: CDR1 SQVTM, CDR2 ANQGSEA. CDR3 in amino acids: CSVEEGPYEQYF. CDR3 nucleotides: TGCAGCGTTGAGGAGGGGCCCTACGAGCAGTACTTC.

The chain carries TRBV5-6 and TRBJ2-5, with a possible D match to TRBD1 (6 bases). Germline V gene sequence: CDR1 SGHDT, CDR2 YYEEEE. The CDR3 loop spans 14 amino acids. V lost 2 bases, J lost 5 bases, and 13 bases lay in between. CDR3 sequence: CASSFLGAGETQYF. In nucleotides, the CDR3 is TGTGCCAGCAGCTTCCTGGGGGCCGGGGAGACCCAGTACTTC.

The V and J genes are TRBV11-3 and TRBJ1-1; perhaps TRBD1 as D (5 bases). Germline loops: CDR1 SGHNT, CDR2 YENEEA. V was shortened by 4 bases and J by 2 bases, with 11 bases between the two germline ends. This CDR3 is built from 14 residues. In nucleotides, the CDR3 is TGTGCCAGCAGCTCCTGGGGGGGTAACACTGAAGCTTTCTTT. Encoded protein: CASSSWGGNTEAFF.

The table lists this clone with a few counts. J is TRBJ2-7 and V is TRBV18; 11 bases agree with TRBD2. This CDR3 is 15 amino acids long. CDR1 and CDR2 (germline): KGHSH, LQKENI. V trimming: 3 bases; J trimming: 1 base; junction bases outside the gene matches: 2. The CDR3 region is CASSPRTSGSYEQYF. CDR3 nucleotides: TGTGCCAGCTCACCCAGGACTAGCGGGTCCTACGAGCAGTACTTC.

V gene TRBV5-4 combines with J gene TRBJ1-2, with 7 positions matching TRBD1. CDR1 and CDR2 (germline): SGHNT, YYREEE (reference sequence). Trimming at V came to 0 bases and at J to 4 bases, leaving 6 bases not matched to a gene. The CDR3 covers 15 residues. CDR3: CASSLAMDRPYGYTF. The CDR3 region has the DNA TGTGCCAGCAGCTTGGCCATGGACAGGCCCTATGGCTACACCTTC.

This chain links TRBV19 with TRBJ1-1; no clear D. CDR1 LNHDA and CDR2 SQIVND come from the germline V gene (reference sequence). This CDR3 is 15 amino acids long. V dropped 5 bases and J dropped 0 bases, with 13 bases sitting between them. CDR3 amino acids: CASSRGRIMNTEAFF. The CDR3 bases are TGTGCCAGTAGTCGAGGGAGAATCATGAACACTGAAGCTTTCTTT.

The V gene is TRBV12-3 or TRBV12-4, the J gene TRBJ1-1; D is undetermined. V lost 3 bases, J lost 2 bases, and 7 bases lay in between. The CDR3 loop spans 13 amino acids. The CDR3 bases are TGTGCCAGCAGTTTTGCAGATAACACTGAAGCTTTCTTT. Translating it yields CASSFADNTEAFF.

This chain links TRBV7-9 with TRBJ1-2, with D maybe TRBD1 (5 bases). Germline-derived CDR1 and CDR2 are SEHNR and FQNEAQ (reference sequence). This CDR3 is built from 13 residues. Trimming removed 5 bases at V and 8 bases at J, with 15 bases between. The CDR3 DNA sequence: TGTGCCAGCAGCCTCCTGGGGGGAGGCGGCTACACCTTC. Translation: CASSLLGGGGYTF.